Listed below are T cell receptor beta chains from one sample, sequenced in a study of T cell repertoires in cytomegalovirus infection. TCRdb analysed the reads with MiXCR anew, one entry per CDR3 protein. The data hold roughly 860,000 distinct CDR3 sequences, with approximately 32% observed a single time. These receptors' targets are unknown. This material consisted of cultured CD8+ T cells from PBMCs, taken from culture after CMV antigen stimulation. Receptor source: a human donor in good health (CMV status not recorded). Some clones in this sample may be carry-over from other donors' samples. Both conserved end residues are part of each CDR3. The D gene is left open where the match is weak. Expanded clones get a size class; other rows say once, few or many, or leave the size out.

clone_size | j_call | v_call | d_call | cdr3_nt | cdr3_aa
NA | TRBJ1-5 | TRBV12-3/TRBV12-4 | NA | TGTGCCAGCAGTTTAGGGGGGAGTGGGAGGCCCCAGCATTTT | CASSLGGSGRPQHF
NA | TRBJ2-7 | TRBV7-9 | NA | TGTGCCAGCAGCTTAAGGAAGGGGAATTACTACGAGCAGTACTTC | CASSLRKGNYYEQYF
many | TRBJ2-1 | TRBV7-2 | TRBD2 | TGTGCCAGCAGTTACCCACCCCTAGCGGGGGGGCGCTTTCCGGACTACAATGAGCAGTTCTTC | CASSYPPLAGGRFPDYNEQFF
many | TRBJ1-2 | TRBV7-8 | NA | TGTGCCAGCAGCTTAGTATACACCGGGAACTATGGCTACACCTTC | CASSLVYTGNYGYTF
few | TRBJ1-4 | TRBV7-6 | NA | TGTGCCAGCAGCTTAGCAGGGGAGACAACTAATGAAAAACTGTTTTTT | CASSLAGETTNEKLFF
NA | TRBJ1-6 | TRBV7-9 | NA | TGTGCCAGCAGCCCGCCCCACTTT | CASSPPHF
NA | TRBJ2-3 | TRBV7-1 | NA | TGTGCCAGCAGCTCAGACGATAATACGCAGTATTTT | CASSSDDNTQYF
NA | TRBJ1-1 | TRBV27 | NA | TGTGCCAGTTACGACCTACCGAACACTGAAGCTTTCTTT | CASYDLPNTEAFF
NA | TRBJ2-5 | TRBV7-3 | NA | TGTGCCAGCAGCTCCCGGGAGTGGGAGGCGACGACCCAGTACTTC | CASSSREWEATTQYF
many | TRBJ1-2 | TRBV7-8 | NA | TGTGCCAGCAGCTCCCAGGCCGGGATTAACTATGGCTACACCTTC | CASSSQAGINYGYTF
few | TRBJ2-7 | TRBV7-8 | NA | TGTGCCAGCAGCTTAGCGTTGGAGGGGGCCCAAATCTACGAGCAGTACTTC | CASSLALEGAQIYEQYF
NA | TRBJ2-2 | TRBV19 | TRBD1 | TGTGCCAGTAGTATTGACAGGGGCAGGAACACCGGGGAGCTGTTTTTT | CASSIDRGRNTGELFF
NA | TRBJ1-1 | TRBV28 | NA | TGTGCCAGCAGTTTCCTCCCGGTGGGGAACACTGAAGCTTTCTTT | CASSFLPVGNTEAFF
NA | TRBJ2-1 | TRBV10-3 | TRBD2 | TGTGCCATCAGTGAGCCAACTAGCGGGGGTAGCTCCTACAATGAGCAGTTCTTC | CAISEPTSGGSSYNEQFF
few | TRBJ2-5 | TRBV6-5 | NA | TGTGCCAGCAGTACGGGACATCCATTTCGAGAGACCCAGTACTTC | CASSTGHPFRETQYF
NA | TRBJ2-6 | TRBV2 | NA | TGTGCCGCGAGGACGGAGGAGAGATCTGGGGCCAACGTCCTGACTTTC | CAARTEERSGANVLTF
few | TRBJ2-1 | TRBV20-1 | NA | TGCAGTGCTAGAGGCCCCCTTGTCAGAGGCCCCTACAATGAGCAGTTCTTC | CSARGPLVRGPYNEQFF
many | TRBJ2-1 | TRBV7-2 | TRBD2 | TGTGCCAGCAGCTTAGATCGCGGCGGGGGGACGGGGGACAATGAGCAGTTCTTC | CASSLDRGGGTGDNEQFF
NA | TRBJ2-3 | TRBV19 | NA | TGTGCCACCATGGATTTCCGCACAGATACGCAGTATTTT | CATMDFRTDTQYF
few | TRBJ1-2 | TRBV29-1 | NA | TGCAGCGCCGGAGGAGAGGATGGCTACACCTTC | CSAGGEDGYTF
NA | TRBJ2-3 | TRBV27 | NA | TGTGCCAGCAGTTGGGGGGCAGTTCATCCGATTGATACGCAGTATTTT | CASSWGAVHPIDTQYF
many | TRBJ2-5 | TRBV7-2 | NA | TGTGCCAGCAGCTTAAACTTTGCTCCCCTTCAAGAGACCCAGTACTTC | CASSLNFAPLQETQYF
once | TRBJ2-5 | TRBV9 | TRBD2 | TGTGCCAGCAGCGGCGGCGGGGGGGCCAGAGAGACCCAGTACTTC | CASSGGGGARETQYF
many | TRBJ1-6 | TRBV11-2 | NA | TGTGCCAGCAGCTTAGTGGCGGGGCAGACATATAATTCACCCCTCCACTTT | CASSLVAGQTYNSPLHF
NA | TRBJ2-1 | TRBV20-1 | TRBD2 | TGCAGTGCTAGAGATCCGGGGGGGGTCTCCTACAATGAGCAGTTCTTC | CSARDPGGVSYNEQFF
NA | TRBJ1-3 | TRBV10-3 | NA | TGTGCCATCAGTGAGTCGTGGGGAGGAGGAAACACCATATATTTT | CAISESWGGGNTIYF
NA | TRBJ1-1 | TRBV4-1 | NA | TGCGCCAGCAGCCCAAGCGTAATAGGGGTTATCACTGAAGCTTTCTTT | CASSPSVIGVITEAFF
many | TRBJ2-7 | TRBV7-8 | NA | TGTGCCAGCAGGCTTAAGCAGGGGACCCACGAGCAGTACTTC | CASRLKQGTHEQYF
few | TRBJ1-2 | TRBV10-2 | NA | TGCGCCAGCAGTGAGTCGAATGACGACGGCTACACCTTC | CASSESNDDGYTF
NA | TRBJ1-2 | TRBV27 | NA | TGTGCCAGCAGTCCCTGGGGGGTATATGGCTACACCTTC | CASSPWGVYGYTF
NA | TRBJ1-2 | TRBV2 | TRBD1 | TGTGCCAGCACCGGAGGGGGCGCGTTTGGCTACACCTTC | CASTGGGAFGYTF
NA | TRBJ2-2 | TRBV11-3 | NA | TGTGCCAGCAGTTATAATCCAGCGGGCAAAAACACCGGGGAGCTGTTTTTT | CASSYNPAGKNTGELFF
NA | TRBJ2-1 | TRBV7-8 | NA | TGTGCCAGCAGCTTTAGCCAGCACAATGAGCAGTTCTTC | CASSFSQHNEQFF
NA | TRBJ2-1 | TRBV5-1 | TRBD2 | TGCGCCAGCAGCCCATACTTGGCGGGACTAGCGAATGAGCAGTTCTTC | CASSPYLAGLANEQFF
NA | TRBJ1-5 | TRBV27 | NA | TGTGCCAGCAGTTTATCGTCAGGGAACAATCAGCCCCAGCATTTT | CASSLSSGNNQPQHF
NA | TRBJ1-4 | TRBV19 | NA | TGTGCCAGTTCCCGTGGACTCAGGGAAAAACTGTTTTTT | CASSRGLREKLFF
many | TRBJ1-2 | TRBV27 | TRBD1 | TGTGCCAGCAGTTTATGGGACAGGGGTAACGAGGACTATGGCTACACCTTC | CASSLWDRGNEDYGYTF
NA | TRBJ1-3 | TRBV5-6 | TRBD1 | TGTGCCAGCAGCTCGGATACAGGGGGCGCGTATGGAAACACCATATATTTT | CASSSDTGGAYGNTIYF
NA | TRBJ1-5 | TRBV27 | NA | TGTGCCAGCAGTCCCATTAGGGGATATCAGCCCCAGCATTTT | CASSPIRGYQPQHF
few | TRBJ1-5 | TRBV19 | TRBD1 | TGTGCCAGTAGTATAGGAGGGGGCGTGAATCAGCCCCAGCATTTT | CASSIGGGVNQPQHF
NA | TRBJ2-4 | TRBV5-6 | TRBD2 | TGTGCCAGCAGCTTGAGACTAGCGGGGGTGGACTTC | CASSLRLAGVDF
once | TRBJ2-3 | TRBV5-6 | TRBD2 | TGTGCCAGCAGCTCCGGACTAGCGGGGGCGACAGATACGCAGTATTTT | CASSSGLAGATDTQYF
few | TRBJ1-1 | TRBV19 | TRBD1 | TGTGCCAGTGCGGACAGGGAGAACACTGAAGCTTTCTTT | CASADRENTEAFF
many | TRBJ2-1 | TRBV7-8 | TRBD2 | TGTGCCAGCAGCTTATCCGCCGTACTAGCGGGTAATGAGCAGTTCTTC | CASSLSAVLAGNEQFF
NA | TRBJ1-5 | TRBV7-9 | TRBD1 | TGTGCCAGCAGCCCGCCGACAGGGGGATCAAATCAGCCCCAGCATTTT | CASSPPTGGSNQPQHF
NA | TRBJ2-7 | TRBV9 | NA | TGTGCCAGCAGCGCCGCGGAAACCTCCGGGCTGGGCTTATTCTACGAGCAGTACTTC | CASSAAETSGLGLFYEQYF